Shown below are 2 T cell receptor beta chains from a single sample sequenced in a study of cytomegalovirus exposure and HLA in healthy donors. PCR primers comprised 60 Vbeta and 13 Jbeta primers. Data came from immunoSEQ multiplex PCR; TCRdb stores just in-frame clones and leaves some out. The sample holds roughly 250,000 clones, roughly 70% seen once. What was sequenced was PBMCs. The receptors come from a female donor in good health and CMV-seronegative.

Only a few counts were recorded for this clone. The chain is built from TRBV5-1 and TRBJ2-7; 12 bases line up with TRBD1. Germline values: CDR1 SGHRS, CDR2 YFSETQ. V shed 3 bases and J 4 bases; nucleotides not matched to a gene: 2. CDR3 length equals 14 residues. CDR3 nucleotides: TGCGCCAGCAGCTGGGGACAGGGGGCTTACGAGCAGTACTTC. It encodes CASSWGQGAYEQYF.

This clone was seen just once. This chain links TRBV18 with TRBJ2-4, with a weak D call TRBD1 (5 bases). This CDR3 has 18 amino acids. The germline V gene has CDR1 KGHSH and CDR2 LQKENI. Trimming removed 2 bases at V and 4 bases at J, with 21 bases between. For the CDR3, the DNA is TGTGCCAGCTCACCATGGGGTCTTGAAACAGGCGTTAAAAACATTCAGTACTTC. It yields the protein CASSPWGLETGVKNIQYF.